A single sample gave rise to the 5 T cell receptor beta chains below, sequenced in a study of T cell repertoires in cytomegalovirus infection. TCRdb used MiXCR to reprocess the reads, holding one entry per CDR3 protein. In the table there are 500,000 to 600,000 distinct CDR3 sequences, approximately 16% of which are singletons. The source material was CD8+ T cells from PBMCs. All receptors come from a human donor in good health (CMV status not recorded). Some clones in this sample may be carry-over from other donors' samples.

V gene TRBV9 combines with J gene TRBJ2-3, with 8 bases lining up with TRBD2. Trimming at V came to 4 bases and at J to 8 bases, leaving 6 bases not matched to a gene. Germline lookup yields CDR1 SGDLS and CDR2 YYNGEE. This CDR3 is built from 13 residues. The CDR3 sequence is CASSPSGGTTQYF. The CDR3 DNA sequence: TGTGCCAGCAGCCCCTCGGGAGGGACTACGCAGTATTTT.

The table lists this clonotype with many counts. The chain employs TRBV12-3 or TRBV12-4 and TRBJ1-2; D is ambiguous. V was shortened by 2 bases and J by 8 bases, with 18 bases between the two germline ends. The CDR3 spans 15 residues. CDR3 bases: TGTGCCAGCAGTTTACCAACGATGGCGTGGGAGGGCTACACCTTC. Its translation is CASSLPTMAWEGYTF.

This clonotype was seen many times. This chain connects TRBV12-3 or TRBV12-4 to TRBJ1-5; D gene ambiguous. The CDR3 totals 14 residues. Between the trimmed V and J ends, which lost 5 bases and 4 bases, there was a span of 12 bases. The chain's CDR3 is CASSQGGKNQPQHF. The CDR3 coding sequence is TGTGCCAGCAGTCAAGGAGGGAAAAATCAGCCCCAGCATTTT.

The chain carries TRBV27 and TRBJ2-7; 10 bases match TRBD1. Unmatched junction bases numbered 7, after V lost 5 bases and J lost 6 bases. Per the germline V gene, CDR1 is MNHEY and CDR2 is SMNVEV (reference sequence). This CDR3 is 14 amino acids long. The CDR3 coding sequence is TGTGCCAGCAGTACCCGGGACAGGGGTGGCGAGCAGTACTTC. Translated: CASSTRDRGGEQYF.

This clonotype appeared a few times. The chain joins TRBV13 to TRBJ2-5; tentative D call: TRBD2 (6 bases). The CDR3 loop spans 13 amino acids. Germline lookup yields CDR1 PRHDT and CDR2 FYEKMQ (reference sequence). Trimming shortened V by 2 bases and J by 6 bases, and 10 bases separated the two germline ends. For the CDR3, the DNA is TGTGCCAGCAGCTTACTAGCGACGAAGACCCAGTACTTC. This gives the protein CASSLLATKTQYF.